This T cell receptor beta chain derives from a study of OX40 agonist ivuxolimab in advanced cancers. Whole-study context: A male proportion of about 80% was recorded, with mean age about 60 years and range roughly 20 to 90. Previous treatment with anti-PD-1, anti-PD-L1 or anti-CTLA-4 therapy was allowed; 30% to 50% had received some.

This clone has just one count. No antigen is known for it. The CDR3 has 16 residues. Trimming pared 5 bases from V and 4 bases from J, leaving 20 bases between. Germline lookup yields CDR1 SGHAT and CDR2 FQNNGV. Sequencing used immunoSEQ multiplex PCR; TCRdb keeps in-frame clones, though not all of them. The sample comprises about 43,000 clones, around 86% of which are singletons, and 30% to 35% rests with the top ten. Overall study findings and caveats: The 0.1-3.0 mg/kg partial responders had among the lowest clonal expansion.

Sequences were derived from CD4+ or CD8+ T cells sorted from blood, sampled in a trial of the OX40 agonist ivuxolimab. This receptor was taken from an adult with an advanced solid tumor such as melanoma, head and neck, liver or kidney cancer. The J gene is TRBJ1-2, the V gene TRBV11-2; no reliable D call. The CDR3 region is CASSQDHNSNSYGYTF. For the CDR3, the DNA is TGTGCCAGCAGCCAAGACCATAACTCCAACAGCTATGGCTACACCTTC.